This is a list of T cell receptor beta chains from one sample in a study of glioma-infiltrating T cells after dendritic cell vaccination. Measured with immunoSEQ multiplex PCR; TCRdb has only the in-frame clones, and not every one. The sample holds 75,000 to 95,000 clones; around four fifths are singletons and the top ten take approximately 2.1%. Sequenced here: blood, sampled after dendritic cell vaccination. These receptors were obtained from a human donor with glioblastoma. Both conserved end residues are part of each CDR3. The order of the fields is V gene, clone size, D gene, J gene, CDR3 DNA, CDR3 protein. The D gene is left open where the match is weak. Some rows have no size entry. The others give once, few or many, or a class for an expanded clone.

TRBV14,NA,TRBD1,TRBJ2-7,TGTGCCAGCAGCCACGGGACAGGGAAGACCTACGAGCAGTACTTC,CASSHGTGKTYEQYF
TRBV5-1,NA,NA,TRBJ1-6,TGCGCCAGCAGCTTGAATACGGTAAGCGATTCACCCCTCCACTTT,CASSLNTVSDSPLHF
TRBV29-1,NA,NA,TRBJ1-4,TGCAGCGTTGAAGAGGCGACAGTTGAAGAAAAACTGTTTTTT,CSVEEATVEEKLFF
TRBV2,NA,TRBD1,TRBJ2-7,TGTGCCAGCGGCAATCCGGGACAGGGCACCTACGAGCAGTACTTC,CASGNPGQGTYEQYF
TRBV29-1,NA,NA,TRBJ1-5,TGCAGCGTTGGACAGGTGGGCCAGCCCCAGCATTTT,CSVGQVGQPQHF
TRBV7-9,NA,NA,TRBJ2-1,TGTGCCAGCAGCCAGGGGAATGAGCAGTTCTTC,CASSQGNEQFF
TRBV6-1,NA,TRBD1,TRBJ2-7,TGTGCCAGCAATAGACCCGAAGGGGGCCGTTACGAGCAGTACTTC,CASNRPEGGRYEQYF
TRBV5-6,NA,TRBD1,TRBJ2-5,TGTGCCAGCAGCTTGACAGGGGTCCAAGAGACCCAGTACTTC,CASSLTGVQETQYF
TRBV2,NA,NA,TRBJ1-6,TGTGCCAGCATGCTGGACAGTTACGGAGGTAATTCACCCCTCCACTTT,CASMLDSYGGNSPLHF
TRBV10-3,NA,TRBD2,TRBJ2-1,TGTGCCATCAGTGCGCCTAGCGGGGGGACATACAATGAGCAGTTCTTC,CAISAPSGGTYNEQFF
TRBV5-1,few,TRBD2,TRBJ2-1,TGCGCCAGCAGCTCCGGACTAGAGGTTCGTGAGCAGTTCTTC,CASSSGLEVREQFF
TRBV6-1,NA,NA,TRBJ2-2,TGTGCCAGCAGTGGTTGGCAAACCGGGGAGCTGTTTTTT,CASSGWQTGELFF
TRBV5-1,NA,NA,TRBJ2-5,TGCGCCAGCAGCCAACAAGGAGGGCCAGCAAAAGAGACCCAGTACTTC,CASSQQGGPAKETQYF
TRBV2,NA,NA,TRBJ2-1,TGTGCCAGCAGTGTATTAAATGAGCAGTTCTTC,CASSVLNEQFF
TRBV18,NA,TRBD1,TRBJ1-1,TGTGCCAGCTCACCGATGGACAGGGTCACTGAAGCTTTCTTT,CASSPMDRVTEAFF
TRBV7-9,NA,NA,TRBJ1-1,TGTGCCAGCAGCTTAGAGCGTATAATTCTTACTGAAGCTTTCTTT,CASSLERIILTEAFF
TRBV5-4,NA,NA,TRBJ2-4,TGTGCCAGCAGCATCCAGAATAAGGGGAACATTCAGTACTTC,CASSIQNKGNIQYF
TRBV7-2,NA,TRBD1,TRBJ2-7,TGTGCCAGCAGCTTAGTGGGGGGACAGGGGGCCTACGAGCAGTACTTC,CASSLVGGQGAYEQYF
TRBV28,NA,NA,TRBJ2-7,TGTGCCAGCAGTTTAGGGGGTGGGGGACAAACCTACGAGCAGTACTTC,CASSLGGGGQTYEQYF
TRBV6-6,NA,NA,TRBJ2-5,TGTGCCAGCAGTTACTCCGGGAGCTCACAAGAGACCCAGTACTTC,CASSYSGSSQETQYF
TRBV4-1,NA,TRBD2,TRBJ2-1,TGCGCCAGCAGCCCCGGGACTAGCGGTTCCGGGGGCTCCTACAATGAGCAGTTCTTC,CASSPGTSGSGGSYNEQFF
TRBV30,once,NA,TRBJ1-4,TGTGCCTGGAGTCCCGGAGGGGTTGGGGAAAAACTGTTTTTT,CAWSPGGVGEKLFF
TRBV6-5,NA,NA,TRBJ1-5,TGTGCCAGCACACGGGTGAAAGGCAATCAGCCCCAGCATTTT,CASTRVKGNQPQHF
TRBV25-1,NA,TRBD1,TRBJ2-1,TGTGCCAGCAGTCCGGGACAGACAATGAGACAGTTCTTC,CASSPGQTMRQFF
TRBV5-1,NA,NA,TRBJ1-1,TGCGCCAGCAGCTTGGAAGGGGCCCAGCCGAACACTGAAGCTTTCTTT,CASSLEGAQPNTEAFF
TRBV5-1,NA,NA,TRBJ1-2,TGCGCCAGCAGCGTGACCGGGACACGCAACTATGGCTACACCTTC,CASSVTGTRNYGYTF
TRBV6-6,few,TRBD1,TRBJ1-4,TGTGCCAGCAGTCGGACAGGGGCGGTTGAAAAACTGTTTTTT,CASSRTGAVEKLFF
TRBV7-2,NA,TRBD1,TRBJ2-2,TGTGCCAGCAGCCGTTGGGACAGAACGGTCAGTCCCGGGGAGCTGTTTTTT,CASSRWDRTVSPGELFF
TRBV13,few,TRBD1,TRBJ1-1,TGTGCCAGCAGGAGGGGGCAAGTTCTCACTGAAGCTTTCTTT,CASRRGQVLTEAFF
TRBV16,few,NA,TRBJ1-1,TGTGCCAGCAGCCAATCCCCCAAGAACACTGAAGCTTTCTTT,CASSQSPKNTEAFF
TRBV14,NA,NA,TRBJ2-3,TGTGCCAGCAGCCAATGGACTCGAGGACCCGGCACAGATACGCAGTATTTT,CASSQWTRGPGTDTQYF
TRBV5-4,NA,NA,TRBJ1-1,TGTGCCAGCTGGTGGCGGGGCCTGAACACTGAAGCTTTCTTT,CASWWRGLNTEAFF
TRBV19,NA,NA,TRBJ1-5,TGTGCCAGTAGGGACAGTTATAATCAGCCCCAGCATTTT,CASRDSYNQPQHF
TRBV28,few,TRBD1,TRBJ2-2,TGTGCCAGCAGCCTAGGATCCGGGACAGGGACCGGGGAGCTGTTTTTT,CASSLGSGTGTGELFF
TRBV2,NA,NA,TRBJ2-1,TGTGCCGGAGGGGTTCTCAATGAGCAGTTCTTC,CAGGVLNEQFF
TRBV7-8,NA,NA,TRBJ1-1,TGTGCCAGCAGCTGGTCAGATGTGGCGAACACTGAAGCTTTCTTT,CASSWSDVANTEAFF
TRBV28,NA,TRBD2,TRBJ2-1,TGTGCCAGCAGTGCCCCATTCGGGACTAGAGTCTTC,CASSAPFGTRVF
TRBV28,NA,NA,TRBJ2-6,TGTGCCAGCAAGGACTTCTCTGGGGCCAACGTCCTGACTTTC,CASKDFSGANVLTF
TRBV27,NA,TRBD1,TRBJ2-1,TGTGCCAGCAGTTTATATTCCTACAGGGGCAACTCCTACAATGAGCAGTTCTTC,CASSLYSYRGNSYNEQFF
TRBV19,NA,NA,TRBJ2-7,TGTGCCAGTAGTACTCGGACAAATTCCTACGAGCAGTACTTC,CASSTRTNSYEQYF
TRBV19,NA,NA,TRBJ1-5,TGTGCCAGTAGTACAGGGGTTTCAGATCAGCCCCAGCATTTT,CASSTGVSDQPQHF
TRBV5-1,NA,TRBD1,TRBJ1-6,TGCGCCAGCAGCGCCTCCGGGACAGGGGGTTCACCCCTCCACTTT,CASSASGTGGSPLHF
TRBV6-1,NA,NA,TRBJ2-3,TGTGCCAGCAGTGCAGGGGTCCAAAGCACAGATACGCAGTATTTT,CASSAGVQSTDTQYF
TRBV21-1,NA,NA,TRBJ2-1,TGTGCCAGCAGCCCGGCGGGAGTATTTCGAGGGGATGAGCAGTTCTTC,CASSPAGVFRGDEQFF
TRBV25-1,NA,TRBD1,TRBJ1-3,TGTGCCAGCAGCCCAACCGGGACAGGGGGCCGAACTGGAAACACCATATATTTT,CASSPTGTGGRTGNTIYF
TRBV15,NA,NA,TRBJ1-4,TGTGCCACCAGCAGAGAAGGGGGGGCTCTACAAGCAACTAATGAAAAACTGTTTTTT,CATSREGGALQATNEKLFF
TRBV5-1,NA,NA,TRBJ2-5,TGCGCCAGCAGCGTCAGTTTTGAAGAGACCCAGTACTTC,CASSVSFEETQYF
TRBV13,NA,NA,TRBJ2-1,TGTGCCAGCAGCCCCATTACAGCTGAGCAGTTCTTC,CASSPITAEQFF
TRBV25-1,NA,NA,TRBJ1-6,TGTGCCAGCAGTGAATTCAGGGATAATTCACCCCTCCACTTT,CASSEFRDNSPLHF
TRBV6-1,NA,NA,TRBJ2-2,TGTGCCAGCAGTGAAATAGACACCGGGGAGCTGTTTTTT,CASSEIDTGELFF
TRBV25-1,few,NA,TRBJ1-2,TGTGCCAGCGTCGGGACAACCAACTATGGCTACACCTTC,CASVGTTNYGYTF